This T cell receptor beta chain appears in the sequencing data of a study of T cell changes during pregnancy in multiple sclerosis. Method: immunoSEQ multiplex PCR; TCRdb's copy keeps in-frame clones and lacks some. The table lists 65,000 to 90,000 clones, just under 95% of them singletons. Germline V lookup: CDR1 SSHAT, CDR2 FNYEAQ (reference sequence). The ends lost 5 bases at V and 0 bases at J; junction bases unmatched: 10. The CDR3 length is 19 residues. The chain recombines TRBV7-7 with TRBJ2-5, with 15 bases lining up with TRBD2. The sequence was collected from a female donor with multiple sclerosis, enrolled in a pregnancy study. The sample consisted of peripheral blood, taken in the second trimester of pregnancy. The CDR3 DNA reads TGTGCCAGCAGCACGAGGGGACTAGCGGGGGGCCAATACCAAGAGACCCAGTACTTC. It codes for CASSTRGLAGGQYQETQYF.